These T cell receptor beta chains were read from a single sample in a study of graft-versus-host responses after intestinal transplantation. These receptors lack a known antigen. Method: immunoSEQ multiplex PCR; TCRdb's copy keeps in-frame clones and lacks some. The sample has around 99,000 clones; 87% are singletons. The specimen was unstimulated CD4+ T cells sorted from spleen or lymph node cells, collected before transplant. These receptors all come from a human donor who was the organ donor for an intestinal transplant. The CDR3 runs from the conserved cysteine through the conserved F or W. The D gene is left open where the match is weak. Some rows have no size entry. The others give once, few or many, or a class for an expanded clone.

size	D	J	V	DNA	CDR3
few	TRBD1	TRBJ2-1	TRBV10-3	TGTGCCATCAGTGAGTCGGGGACAGACAATGAGCAGTTCTTC	CAISESGTDNEQFF
NA	TRBD1	TRBJ2-4	TRBV9	TGTGCCAGCAGCCCCACGGGACAGGGGTTAGCCAAAAACATTCAGTACTTC	CASSPTGQGLAKNIQYF
NA	NA	TRBJ1-1	TRBV28	TGTGCCAGCAGTACCGGTGGCGGGGGGAACACTGAAGCTTTCTTT	CASSTGGGGNTEAFF
once	NA	TRBJ2-7	TRBV29-1	TGCAGCGTTGTGCCGAACCCCTACGAGCAGTACTTC	CSVVPNPYEQYF
once	TRBD2	TRBJ2-3	TRBV5-1	TGCGCCAGCAGCTTAATACTAGCGGGAGCAGATACGCAGTATTTT	CASSLILAGADTQYF
NA	TRBD2	TRBJ2-5	TRBV19	TGTGCCAGTAGTTTAGGACCACCGGGACTAGCGGGAGGTCCACAAGAGACCCAGTACTTC	CASSLGPPGLAGGPQETQYF
NA	TRBD1	TRBJ1-2	TRBV27	TGTGCCAGCAGTTTCGGACAGGGGGACTATGGCTACACCTTC	CASSFGQGDYGYTF
NA	TRBD1	TRBJ2-7	TRBV4-1	TGCGCCAGCAGCCAAGAAGGGGGACAGGGTATATCGTTGCAGTACTTC	CASSQEGGQGISLQYF
NA	TRBD1	TRBJ2-2	TRBV5-5	TGTGCCAGCAGCCTAAGCGGGACAGGGGGCAGGGAGCTGTTTTTT	CASSLSGTGGRELFF
NA	TRBD2	TRBJ2-3	TRBV7-2	TGTGCCAGCAGCTTTTACCTAGCGGCAGATACGCAGTATTTT	CASSFYLAADTQYF
NA	NA	TRBJ1-2	TRBV5-4	TGTGCCAGCAGCGGAGGGACAAGCCGAGGCTACACCTTC	CASSGGTSRGYTF
once	NA	TRBJ1-4	TRBV5-5	TGTGCCAGCAGCTTTTTCTCTTTGGAGGGCGAAAAACTGTTTTTT	CASSFFSLEGEKLFF
NA	NA	TRBJ2-1	TRBV5-4	TGTGCCATCTCCCCAGGGGGGGCCGATGAGCAGTTCTTC	CAISPGGADEQFF
NA	NA	TRBJ1-2	TRBV6-5	TGTGCCAGCAGTGAATCTGGAAGACTCTATGGCTACACCTTC	CASSESGRLYGYTF
NA	TRBD2	TRBJ2-5	TRBV11-1	TGTGCCAGCAGCTTATCGGGCGGGGGAATCAAAGAGACCCAGTACTTC	CASSLSGGGIKETQYF
NA	TRBD1	TRBJ2-7	TRBV5-1	TGCGCCAGCAGCTCCGACAGGGCAGCCTACGAGCAGTACTTC	CASSSDRAAYEQYF
NA	TRBD2	TRBJ2-3	TRBV11-3	TGTGCCAGCAGCTTCGGGGGGGCCGCAGATACGCAGTATTTT	CASSFGGAADTQYF
NA	TRBD1	TRBJ1-3	TRBV6-5	TGTGCCAGCAGTTACTCTATCAGGGGGGCTGGAAACACCATATATTTT	CASSYSIRGAGNTIYF
NA	NA	TRBJ2-7	TRBV2	TGTGCCAGCAGTGATAAAAGTACAGGGAGGCGCGAGCAGTACTTC	CASSDKSTGRREQYF
NA	TRBD2	TRBJ2-3	TRBV29-1	TGCAGCGACCAGCGGGGGGCGGGGGATACGCAGTATTTT	CSDQRGAGDTQYF
NA	NA	TRBJ2-7	TRBV7-2	TGTGCCAGCAGCCCAAGGGGGACGCCCCCCTACAAGCAGTACTTC	CASSPRGTPPYKQYF
once	NA	TRBJ2-3	TRBV5-1	TGCGCCAGCAGCTTGGCCGTCAGAAGTACAGATACGCAGTATTTT	CASSLAVRSTDTQYF
NA	TRBD2	TRBJ2-7	TRBV9	TGTGCCAGCAGCGTAGGCTTACTAGCGGGCCCCTACGAGCAGTACTTC	CASSVGLLAGPYEQYF
NA	NA	TRBJ1-1	TRBV5-1	TGCGCCAGCAGCTTGGCCGGCGGGCTGAACACTGAAGCTTTCTTT	CASSLAGGLNTEAFF